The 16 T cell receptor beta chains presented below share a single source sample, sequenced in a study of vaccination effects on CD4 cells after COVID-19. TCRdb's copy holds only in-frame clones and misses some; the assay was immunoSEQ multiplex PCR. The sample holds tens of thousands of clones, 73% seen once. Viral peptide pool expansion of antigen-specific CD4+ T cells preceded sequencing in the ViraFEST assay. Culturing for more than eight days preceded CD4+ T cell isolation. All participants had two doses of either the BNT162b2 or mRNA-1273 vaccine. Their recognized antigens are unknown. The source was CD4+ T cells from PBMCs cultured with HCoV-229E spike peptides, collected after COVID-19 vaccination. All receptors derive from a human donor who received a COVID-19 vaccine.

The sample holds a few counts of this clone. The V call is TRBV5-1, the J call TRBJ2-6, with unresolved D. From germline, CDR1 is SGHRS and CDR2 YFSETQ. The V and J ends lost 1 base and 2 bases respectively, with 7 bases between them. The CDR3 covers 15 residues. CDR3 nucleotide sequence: TGCGCCAGCAGCTTGTATAGGGCTGGGGCCAACGTCCTGACTTTC. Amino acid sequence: CASSLYRAGANVLTF.

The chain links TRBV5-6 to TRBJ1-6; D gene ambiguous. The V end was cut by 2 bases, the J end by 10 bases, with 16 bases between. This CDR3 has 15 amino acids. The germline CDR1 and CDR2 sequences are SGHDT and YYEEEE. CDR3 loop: CASSLGTHSRSPLHF. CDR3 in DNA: TGTGCCAGCAGCTTAGGAACCCATTCTAGGTCACCCCTCCACTTT.

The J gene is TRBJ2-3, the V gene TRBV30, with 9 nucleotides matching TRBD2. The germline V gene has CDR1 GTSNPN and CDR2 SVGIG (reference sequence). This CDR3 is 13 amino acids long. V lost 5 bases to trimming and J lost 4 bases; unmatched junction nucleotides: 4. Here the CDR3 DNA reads TGTGCCTGGTCGGGACTAGCTGCAGATACGCAGTATTTT. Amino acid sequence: CAWSGLAADTQYF.

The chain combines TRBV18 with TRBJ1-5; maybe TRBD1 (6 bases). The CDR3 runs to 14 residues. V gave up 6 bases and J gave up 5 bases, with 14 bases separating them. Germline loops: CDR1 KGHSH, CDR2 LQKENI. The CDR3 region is CASSPNQGYQPQHF. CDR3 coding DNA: TGTGCCAGCTCGCCAAATCAGGGGTATCAGCCCCAGCATTTT.

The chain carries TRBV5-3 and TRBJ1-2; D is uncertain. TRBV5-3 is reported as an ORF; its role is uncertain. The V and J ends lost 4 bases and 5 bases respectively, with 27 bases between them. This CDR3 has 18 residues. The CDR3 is CARSPRTGIERPRYGYTF. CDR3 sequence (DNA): TGTGCCAGAAGCCCAAGGACCGGTATAGAGCGCCCTAGATATGGCTACACCTTC.

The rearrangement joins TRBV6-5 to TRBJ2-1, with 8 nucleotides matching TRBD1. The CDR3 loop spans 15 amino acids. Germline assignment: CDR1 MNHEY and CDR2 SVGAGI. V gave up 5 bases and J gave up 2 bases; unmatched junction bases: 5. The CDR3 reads CASSKPGQAYNEQFF. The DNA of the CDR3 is TGTGCCAGCAGTAAACCGGGACAGGCCTACAATGAGCAGTTCTTC.

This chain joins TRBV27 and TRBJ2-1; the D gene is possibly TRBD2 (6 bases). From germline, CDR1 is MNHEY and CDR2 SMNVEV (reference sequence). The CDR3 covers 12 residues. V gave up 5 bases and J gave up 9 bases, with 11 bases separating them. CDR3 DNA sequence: TGTGCCAGCAGTCGACTAGAGGGTGAGCAGTTCTTC. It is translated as CASSRLEGEQFF.

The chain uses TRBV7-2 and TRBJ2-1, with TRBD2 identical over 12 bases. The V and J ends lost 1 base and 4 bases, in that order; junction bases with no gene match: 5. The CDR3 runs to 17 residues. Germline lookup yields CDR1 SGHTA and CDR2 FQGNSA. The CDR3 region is CASSLDWTSGVYNEQFF. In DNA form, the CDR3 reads TGTGCCAGCAGCTTAGATTGGACTAGCGGGGTGTACAATGAGCAGTTCTTC. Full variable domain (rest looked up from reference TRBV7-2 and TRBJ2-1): GAGVSQSPSNKVTEKGKDVELRCDPISGHTALYWYRQSLGQGLEFLIYFQGNSAPDKSGLPSDRFSAERTGGSVSTLTIQRTQQEDSAVYLCASSLDWTSGVYNEQFFGPGTRLTVL.

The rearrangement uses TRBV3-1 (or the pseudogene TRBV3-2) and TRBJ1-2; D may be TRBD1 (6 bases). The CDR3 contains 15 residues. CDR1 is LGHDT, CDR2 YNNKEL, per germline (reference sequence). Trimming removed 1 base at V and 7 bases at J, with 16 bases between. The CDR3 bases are TGTGCCAGCAGCCAAGGGGAGCGGGCAGGGGTTGGCTACACCTTC. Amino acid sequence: CASSQGERAGVGYTF.

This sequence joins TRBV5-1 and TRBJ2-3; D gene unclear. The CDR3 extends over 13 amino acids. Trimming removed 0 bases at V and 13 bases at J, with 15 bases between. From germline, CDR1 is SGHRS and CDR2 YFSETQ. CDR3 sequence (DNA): TGCGCCAGCAGCTTGGGGGCCCCTAAGGTCGAGTATTTT. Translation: CASSLGAPKVEYF.

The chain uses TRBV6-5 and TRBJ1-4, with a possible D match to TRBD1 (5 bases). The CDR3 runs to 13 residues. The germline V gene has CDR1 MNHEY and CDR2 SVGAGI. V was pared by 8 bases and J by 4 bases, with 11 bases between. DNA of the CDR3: TGTGCCAGCCTTCGACAGAATAATGAAAAACTGTTTTTT. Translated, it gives CASLRQNNEKLFF.

The CDR3: CASSFGQGSYEQYV. The CDR3, as DNA: TGTGCCAGCAGTTTTGGACAGGGCTCCTACGAGCAGTACGTC. V and J are TRBV6-5 and TRBJ2-7, with TRBD1 identical over 8 bases. The CDR3 spans 14 residues. Per the germline V gene, CDR1 is MNHEY and CDR2 is SVGAGI. The J segment lost 0 bases and the V segment lost 4 bases, leaving 2 bases of the junction unmatched.

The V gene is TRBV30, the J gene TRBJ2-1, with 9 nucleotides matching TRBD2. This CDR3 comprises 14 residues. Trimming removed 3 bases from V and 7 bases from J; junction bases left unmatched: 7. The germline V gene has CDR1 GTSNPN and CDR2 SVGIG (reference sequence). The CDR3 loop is CAWSSSGVNNEQFF. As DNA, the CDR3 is TGTGCCTGGAGCTCTAGCGGGGTGAATAATGAGCAGTTCTTC.

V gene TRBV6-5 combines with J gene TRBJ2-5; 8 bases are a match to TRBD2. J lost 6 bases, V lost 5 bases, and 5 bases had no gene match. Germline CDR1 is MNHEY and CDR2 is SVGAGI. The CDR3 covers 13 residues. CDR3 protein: CASSRGGQKTQYF. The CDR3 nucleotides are TGTGCCAGCAGTCGGGGGGGGCAGAAGACCCAGTACTTC.

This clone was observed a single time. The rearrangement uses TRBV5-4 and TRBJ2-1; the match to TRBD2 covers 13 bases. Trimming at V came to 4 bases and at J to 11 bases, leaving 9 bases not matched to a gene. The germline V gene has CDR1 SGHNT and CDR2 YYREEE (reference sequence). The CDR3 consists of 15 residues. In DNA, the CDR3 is TGTGCCAGCAGCCACGAGACTAGCGGGGGGATCCAGCAGTTCTTC. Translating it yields CASSHETSGGIQQFF.

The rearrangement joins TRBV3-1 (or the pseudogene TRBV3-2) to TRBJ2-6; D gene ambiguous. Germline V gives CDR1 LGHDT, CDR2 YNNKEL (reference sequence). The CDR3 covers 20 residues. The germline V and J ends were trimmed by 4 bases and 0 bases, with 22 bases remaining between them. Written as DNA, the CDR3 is TGTGCCAGCAGCCCCCAAGGCAGTACGCTTCTCAGCTCTGGGGCCAACGTCCTGACTTTC. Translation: CASSPQGSTLLSSGANVLTF.